Sequencing of this T cell receptor beta chain was carried out in a study of blood T cells in healthy people across ages. Study findings and constraints: The authors considered diversity estimates from one million T cells to be underestimates.

Germline V CDR1 and CDR2: SGHRS, YFSETQ. Trimming removed 7 bases from V and 0 bases from J, with 13 bases in between. CDR3 length equals 14 residues. This clonotype has just a few counts. As yet, its antigen is unknown. PCR was performed a second time for 7 to 11 cycles using a sample-barcoded 5' primer and a J-beta primer mix. MiXCR, applied by TCRdb to the 5' RACE reads, yields one record per CDR3 protein. The sample yields about 570,000 distinct CDR3 sequences, approximately 30% seen once. The TCR sequence derives from a woman between 65 and 79 years old in good health. The V call is TRBV5-1, the J call TRBJ1-2, with D possibly being TRBD1 (6 bases). Sequenced input: blood. In nucleotides, the CDR3 is TGCGCCAGCTCCTCACAGGGAGCTAACTATGGCTACACCTTC. Translated: CASSSQGANYGYTF.